This T cell receptor beta chain appears in the sequencing data of a study of cytomegalovirus exposure and HLA in healthy donors. Study results and limitations: A later analysis linked a missense DCLRE1C variant to TCR beta V- and J-gene trimming.

Concerning this clone: Its antigen is not known.

The primer mix had 60 Vbeta and 13 Jbeta primers. Measured with immunoSEQ multiplex PCR; TCRdb has only the in-frame clones, and not every one. The data show over 120,000 clones, 75% seen once. Trimming pared 4 bases from V and 14 bases from J, leaving 26 bases between. This CDR3 is built from 16 residues. Germline assignment: CDR1 MGHRA and CDR2 YSYEKL. This TCR was sampled from a man younger than 40 in good health and CMV-seronegative. V usage is TRBV4-1 and J usage is TRBJ1-4; no firm D call. The sequenced material came from PBMCs. CDR3 sequence: CASSPGLRIHNGWLFF. The CDR3 DNA sequence: TGCGCCAGCAGCCCCGGTCTGCGGATTCATAACGGGTGGCTGTTTTTT.